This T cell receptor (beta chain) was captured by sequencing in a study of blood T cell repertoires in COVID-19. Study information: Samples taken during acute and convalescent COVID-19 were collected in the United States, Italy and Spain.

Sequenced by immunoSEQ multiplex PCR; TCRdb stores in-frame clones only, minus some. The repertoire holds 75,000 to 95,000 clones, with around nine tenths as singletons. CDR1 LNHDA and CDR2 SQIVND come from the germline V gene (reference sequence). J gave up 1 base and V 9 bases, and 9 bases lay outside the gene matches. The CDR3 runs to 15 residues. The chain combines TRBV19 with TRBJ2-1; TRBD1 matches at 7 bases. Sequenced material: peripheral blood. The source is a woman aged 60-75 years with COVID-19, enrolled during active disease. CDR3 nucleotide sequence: TGTGCCAGCAAAAAGACAGGGCTGTCCTACAATGAGCAGTTCTTC. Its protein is CASKKTGLSYNEQFF.